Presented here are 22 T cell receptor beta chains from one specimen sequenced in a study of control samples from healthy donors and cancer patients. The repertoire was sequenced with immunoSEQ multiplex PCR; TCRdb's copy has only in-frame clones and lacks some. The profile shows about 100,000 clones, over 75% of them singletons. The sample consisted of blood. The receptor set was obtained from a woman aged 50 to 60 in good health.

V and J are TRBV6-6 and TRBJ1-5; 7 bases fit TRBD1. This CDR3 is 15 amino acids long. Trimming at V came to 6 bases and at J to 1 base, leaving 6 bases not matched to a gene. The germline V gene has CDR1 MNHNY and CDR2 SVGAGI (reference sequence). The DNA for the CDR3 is TGTGCCAGCAGGGGATCGGACAGGAGCAATCAGCCCCAGCATTTT. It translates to CASRGSDRSNQPQHF.

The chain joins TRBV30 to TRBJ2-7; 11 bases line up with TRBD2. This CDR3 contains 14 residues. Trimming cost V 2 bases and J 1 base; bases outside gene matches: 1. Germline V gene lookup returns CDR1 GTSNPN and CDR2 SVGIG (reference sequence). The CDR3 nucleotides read TGTGCCTGGAGTACTAGCGGGGGTTCCTACGAGCAGTACTTC. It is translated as CAWSTSGGSYEQYF.

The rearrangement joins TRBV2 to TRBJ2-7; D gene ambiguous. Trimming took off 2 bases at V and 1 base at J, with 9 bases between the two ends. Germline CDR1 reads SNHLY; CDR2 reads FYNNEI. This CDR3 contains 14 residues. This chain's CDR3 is CASSEKIESYEQYV. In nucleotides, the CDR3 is TGTGCCAGCAGTGAAAAAATAGAATCCTACGAGCAGTACGTC.

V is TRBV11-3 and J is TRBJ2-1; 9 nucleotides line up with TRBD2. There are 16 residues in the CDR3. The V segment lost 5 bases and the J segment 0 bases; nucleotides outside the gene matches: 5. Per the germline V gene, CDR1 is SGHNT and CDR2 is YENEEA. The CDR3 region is CASSLSGGSSYNEQFF. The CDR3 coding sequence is TGTGCCAGCAGCCTTAGCGGGGGCAGCTCCTACAATGAGCAGTTCTTC.

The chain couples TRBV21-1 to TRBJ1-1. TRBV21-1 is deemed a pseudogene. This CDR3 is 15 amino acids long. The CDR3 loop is CASSKVKGCGTEAFF. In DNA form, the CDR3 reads TGTGCCAGCAGCAAAGTCAAGGGATGTGGCACTGAAGCTTTCTTT.

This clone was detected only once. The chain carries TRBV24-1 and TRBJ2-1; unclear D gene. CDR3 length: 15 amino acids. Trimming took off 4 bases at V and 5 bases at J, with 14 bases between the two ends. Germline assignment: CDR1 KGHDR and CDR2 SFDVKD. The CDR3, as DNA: TGTGCCACCAGTGAAACAAGAGGCAGCGACAATGAGCAGTTCTTC. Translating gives CATSETRGSDNEQFF.

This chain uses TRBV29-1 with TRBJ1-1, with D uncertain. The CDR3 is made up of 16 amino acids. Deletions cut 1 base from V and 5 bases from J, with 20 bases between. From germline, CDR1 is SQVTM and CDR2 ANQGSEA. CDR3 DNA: TGCAGCGTTGAAGTCCCCTGGGCCTCGGGGAGGACTGAAGCTTTCTTT. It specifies CSVEVPWASGRTEAFF. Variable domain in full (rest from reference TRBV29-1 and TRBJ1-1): SAVISQKPSRDICQRGTSLTIQCQVDSQVTMMFWYRQQPGQSLTLIATANQGSEATYESGFVIDKFPISRPNLTFSTLTVSNMSPEDSSIYLCSVEVPWASGRTEAFFGQGTRLTVV.

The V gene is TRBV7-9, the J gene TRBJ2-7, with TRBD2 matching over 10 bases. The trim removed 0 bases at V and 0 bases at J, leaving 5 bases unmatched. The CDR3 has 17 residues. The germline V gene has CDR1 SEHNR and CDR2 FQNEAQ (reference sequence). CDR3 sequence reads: CASSLAGQREGSYEQYV. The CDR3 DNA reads TGTGCCAGCAGCTTAGCTGGACAGCGGGAGGGCTCCTACGAGCAGTACGTC.

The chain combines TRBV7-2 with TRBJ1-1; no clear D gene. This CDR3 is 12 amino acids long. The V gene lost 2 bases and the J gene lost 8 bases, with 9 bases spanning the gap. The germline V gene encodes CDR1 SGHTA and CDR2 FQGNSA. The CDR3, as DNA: TGTGCCAGCAGCTTACTCGGGGTGGAAGCTTTCTTT. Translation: CASSLLGVEAFF.

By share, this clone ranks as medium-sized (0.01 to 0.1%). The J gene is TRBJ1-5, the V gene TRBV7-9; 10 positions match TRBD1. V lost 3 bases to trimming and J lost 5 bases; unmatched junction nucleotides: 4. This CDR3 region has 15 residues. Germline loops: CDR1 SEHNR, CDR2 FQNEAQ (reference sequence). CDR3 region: CASSFGQGEYQPQHF. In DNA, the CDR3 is TGTGCCAGCAGCTTCGGACAGGGGGAATATCAGCCCCAGCATTTT.

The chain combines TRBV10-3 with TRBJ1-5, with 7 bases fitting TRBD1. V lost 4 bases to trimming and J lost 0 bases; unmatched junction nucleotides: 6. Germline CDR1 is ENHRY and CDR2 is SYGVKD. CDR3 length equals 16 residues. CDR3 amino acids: CAISGTTGNSNQPQHF. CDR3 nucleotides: TGTGCCATCAGTGGGACGACAGGGAATAGCAATCAGCCCCAGCATTTT.

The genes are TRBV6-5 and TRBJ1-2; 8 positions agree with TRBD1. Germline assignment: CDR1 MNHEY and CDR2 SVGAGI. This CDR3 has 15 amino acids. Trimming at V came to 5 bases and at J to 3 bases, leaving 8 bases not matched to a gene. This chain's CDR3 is CASSTRTGYDYGYTF. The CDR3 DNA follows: TGTGCCAGCAGTACCCGGACAGGGTACGACTATGGCTACACCTTC.

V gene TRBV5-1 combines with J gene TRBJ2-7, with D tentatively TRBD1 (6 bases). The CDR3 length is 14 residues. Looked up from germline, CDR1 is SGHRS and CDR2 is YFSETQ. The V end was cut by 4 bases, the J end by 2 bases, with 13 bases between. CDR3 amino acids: CASSQDSPAYEQYF. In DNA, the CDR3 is TGCGCCAGCAGCCAGGACAGTCCTGCCTACGAGCAGTACTTC.

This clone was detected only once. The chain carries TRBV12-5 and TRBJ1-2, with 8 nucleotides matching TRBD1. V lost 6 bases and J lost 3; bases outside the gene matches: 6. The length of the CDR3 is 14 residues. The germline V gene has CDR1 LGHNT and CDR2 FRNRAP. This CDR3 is CASGAGTGYYGYTF. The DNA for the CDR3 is TGTGCTAGTGGCGCCGGGACAGGCTACTATGGCTACACCTTC.

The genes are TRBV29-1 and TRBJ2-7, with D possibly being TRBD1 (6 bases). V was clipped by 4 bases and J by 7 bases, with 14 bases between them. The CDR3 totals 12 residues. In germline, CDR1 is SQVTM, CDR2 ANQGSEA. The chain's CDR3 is CSVGPQGTEQYF. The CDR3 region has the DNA TGCAGCGTTGGACCACAGGGTACAGAGCAGTACTTC.

The CDR3 spells CASSLLQSVGETQYF. CDR3 nucleotide sequence: TGCGCCAGCAGCTTGTTACAGAGTGTCGGAGAGACCCAGTACTTC. The chain uses TRBV5-1 and TRBJ2-5; no firm D call. The CDR3 extends over 15 amino acids. Trimming took off 1 base at V and 4 bases at J, with 14 bases between the two ends. In germline, CDR1 is SGHRS, CDR2 YFSETQ.

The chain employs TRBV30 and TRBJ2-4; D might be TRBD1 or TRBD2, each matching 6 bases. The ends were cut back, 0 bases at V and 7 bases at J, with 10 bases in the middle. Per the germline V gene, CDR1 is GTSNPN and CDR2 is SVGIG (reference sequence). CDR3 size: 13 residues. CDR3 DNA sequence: TGTGCCTGGAGTGTGCAGGGGAGGAACATTCAGTACTTC. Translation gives CAWSVQGRNIQYF. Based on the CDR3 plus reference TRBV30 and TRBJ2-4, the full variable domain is SQTIHQWPATLVQPVGSPLSLECTVEGTSNPNLYWYRQAAGRGLQLLFYSVGIGQISSEVPQNLSASRPQDRQFILSSKKLLLSDSGFYLCAWSVQGRNIQYFGAGTRLSVL.

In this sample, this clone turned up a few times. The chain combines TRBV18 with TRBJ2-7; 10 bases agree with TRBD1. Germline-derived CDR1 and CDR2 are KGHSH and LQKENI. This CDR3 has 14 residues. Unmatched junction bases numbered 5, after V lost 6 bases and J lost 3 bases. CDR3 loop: CASSPGTGVYEQYV. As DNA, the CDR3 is TGTGCCAGCTCCCCCGGGACAGGGGTCTACGAGCAGTACGTC.

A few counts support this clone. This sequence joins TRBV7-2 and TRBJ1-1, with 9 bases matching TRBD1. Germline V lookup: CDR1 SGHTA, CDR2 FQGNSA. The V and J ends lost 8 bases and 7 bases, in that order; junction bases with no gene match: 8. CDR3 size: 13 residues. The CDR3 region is CASGEGTGFEAFF. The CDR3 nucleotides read TGTGCCAGCGGGGAAGGGACAGGGTTTGAAGCTTTCTTT.

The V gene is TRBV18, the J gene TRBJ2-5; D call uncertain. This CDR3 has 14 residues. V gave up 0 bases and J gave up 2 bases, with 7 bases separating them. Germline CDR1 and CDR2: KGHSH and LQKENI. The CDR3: CASSPPQTQETQYF. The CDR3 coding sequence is TGTGCCAGCTCACCACCGCAGACTCAAGAGACCCAGTACTTC.

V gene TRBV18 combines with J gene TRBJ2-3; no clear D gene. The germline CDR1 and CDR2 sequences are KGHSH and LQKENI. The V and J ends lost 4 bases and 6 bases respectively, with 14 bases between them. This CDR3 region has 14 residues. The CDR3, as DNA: TGTGCCAGCTCACGATGGAGTAGGATGGATACGCAGTATTTT. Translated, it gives CASSRWSRMDTQYF. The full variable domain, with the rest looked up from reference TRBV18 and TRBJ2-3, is NAGVMQNPRHLVRRRGQEARLRCSPMKGHSHVYWYRQLPEEGLKFMVYLQKENIIDESGMPKERFSAEFPKEGPSILRIQQVVRGDSAAYFCASSRWSRMDTQYFGPGTRLTVL.

As DNA, the CDR3 is TGTGCCAGCAGCCGATCGGGACAGGGCGGCGAGCAGTACGTC. This gives the protein CASSRSGQGGEQYV. The gene calls are TRBV6-2 or TRBV6-3 and TRBJ2-7; 9 nucleotides align to TRBD1. V was pared by 6 bases and J by 6 bases, with 9 bases of the junction left unmatched. The germline gives CDR1 MNHEY, CDR2 SVGEGT. CDR3 length: 14 amino acids.